Below, 13 T cell receptor beta chains from the same sample are listed, as sequenced in a study of Graves' ophthalmopathy and Graves' hyperthyroidism. Investigators amplified TCR beta CDR3 regions from RNA transcripts. After a first-round RT-PCR with HTBI primers, a second-round multiplex PCR was run. TCRdb fed the multiplex PCR reads into MiXCR, producing one record per CDR3 protein. The sample carries approximately 540,000 distinct CDR3 sequences, approximately 35% recorded once. Sequencing used peripheral blood or thyroid tissue (not recorded which). These receptors all stem from an adult man with Graves' hyperthyroidism.

This clonotype occurred many times. The V call is TRBV19, the J call TRBJ1-1; 7 bases are shared with TRBD1. V dropped 7 bases and J dropped 3; count of bases not matched to a gene: 5. The CDR3 is 13 residues long. Germline loops: CDR1 LNHDA, CDR2 SQIVND (reference sequence). The DNA of the CDR3 is TGTGCCAGTACAAGGGGGCGCGACACTGAAGCTTTCTTT. Amino acids: CASTRGRDTEAFF.

On this clonotype itself: Since a much larger clone is just one base distant, this may be a read error. The conserved final phenylalanine or tryptophan is absent from the CDR3, which likely points to a read error. The chain couples TRBV7-8 to TRBJ2-7; a possible D gene is TRBD2 (6 bases). V lost 1 base, J lost 5 bases, and 12 bases lay in between. The CDR3 has 14 amino acids. Germline V gene sequence: CDR1 SGHVS, CDR2 FQNEAQ. For the CDR3, the DNA is TGTGCCAGCAGCTTAGGACTAGGGATCGACGAGCAGTACCTC. This translates into CASSLGLGIDEQYL.

A word on this clonotype: A junction end diverges from the germline sequence, so it may reflect a read error. This sequence joins TRBV7-6 and TRBJ2-6; tentatively, D is TRBD1 (7 bases). Germline-derived CDR1 and CDR2 are SGHVS and FNYEAQ. This CDR3 has 11 residues. The CDR3: CASSQGGTEAF. DNA of the CDR3: TGTGCCAGCAGCCAGGGGGGCACTGAAGCTTTC.

Ten or more counts support this clonotype. The genes are TRBV29-1 and TRBJ1-1; D gene uncertain. The V end was cut by 6 bases, the J end by 1 base, with 12 bases between. From germline, CDR1 is SQVTM and CDR2 ANQGSEA. The CDR3 contains 13 residues. CDR3: CSVRTETNTEAFF. Written as DNA, the CDR3 is TGCAGCGTCCGGACGGAGACGAACACTGAAGCTTTCTTT.

The sample holds many counts of this clonotype. The chain employs TRBV7-8 and TRBJ2-7; 8 bases are a match to TRBD2. The CDR3 runs 15 residues. Germline V gene data show CDR1 as SGHVS and CDR2 as FQNEAQ. The junction had 5 bases not matched to a gene; V was cut back by 1 base and J by 3 bases. The CDR3 DNA reads TGTGCCAGCAGCTTAGGGGGACTAGACAACTACGAGCAGTACTTC. Protein product: CASSLGGLDNYEQYF.

As concerns this clonotype: A much larger clonotype is one base distant, so this may be a read error. The chain employs TRBV19 and TRBJ2-2, with unresolved D. V lost 6 bases to trimming and J lost 5 bases, with 16 bases between them. In germline, CDR1 is LNHDA, CDR2 SQIVND (reference sequence). The CDR3 totals 15 residues. CDR3: CASRGQKHLTGELFF. CDR3 nucleotide sequence: TGTGCCAGTAGGGGCCAAAAGCACCTGACCGGGGAGCTGTTTTTT. Full variable domain (rest looked up from reference TRBV19 and TRBJ2-2): DGGITQSPKYLFRKEGQNVTLSCEQNLNHDAMYWYRQDPGQGLRLIYYSQIVNDFQKGDIAEGYSVSREKKESFPLTVTSAQKNPTAFYLCASRGQKHLTGELFFGEGSRLTVL.

The sample holds many counts of this clonotype. With only one base between it and a far larger clone, this is likely a read error. The gene calls are TRBV7-8 and TRBJ1-1; 7 bases fit TRBD1. The CDR3 runs to 13 residues. The ends lost 3 bases at V and 4 bases at J; junction bases unmatched: 2. Germline lookup yields CDR1 SGHVS and CDR2 FQNEAQ. The CDR3 region has the DNA TGTGCCAGCAGCTTGACAGGGACCACTGAAGCTTTCTTT. This translates into CASSLTGTTEAFF.

The rearrangement joins TRBV7-2 to TRBJ2-7; TRBD1 matches 8 bases. Germline assignment: CDR1 SGHTA and CDR2 FQGNSA. With V trimmed by 1 base and J by 1 base, 6 bases remained unmatched. The CDR3 length is 16 residues. CDR3 sequence reads: CASSLVTGDGSYEQYF. CDR3 bases: TGTGCCAGCAGCTTAGTGACAGGGGACGGATCCTACGAGCAGTACTTC.

V and J are TRBV2 and TRBJ1-1; TRBD1 matches at 7 bases. The CDR3 has 16 amino acids. Germline values: CDR1 SNHLY, CDR2 FYNNEI. V lost 5 bases, J lost 0 bases, and 9 bases stayed unmatched. The CDR3, as DNA: TGTGCCAGCAGTACCACAGGGGCAGCCATGAACACTGAAGCTTTCTTT. Residues: CASSTTGAAMNTEAFF.

V and J are TRBV5-1 and TRBJ1-4; possibly TRBD1 for D (5 bases). The CDR3 runs 13 residues. Deletions cut 9 bases from V and 8 bases from J, with 17 bases between. Germline V gives CDR1 SGHRS, CDR2 YFSETQ. The CDR3 DNA reads as TGCGCCACCTCCCCGGGACCGGAAGAAAAACTGTTTTTT. This codes for CATSPGPEEKLFF.

Comment on this clonotype: One end of the junction varies from germline; a read error may be responsible. The chain employs TRBV7-7 and TRBJ2-2; D is ambiguous. Looked up from germline, CDR1 is SSHAT and CDR2 is FNYEAQ (reference sequence). The CDR3 contains 14 residues. DNA of the CDR3: TGTGCTAGCAGCTTACAGACTCCTGGCGGGGAGCTGTTTTTT. This codes for CASSLQTPGGELFF.

This sequence joins TRBV7-9 and TRBJ2-7; D possibly matches TRBD1 or TRBD2 (5 bases each). The end of the DNA is better explained by TRBJ2-1, so the J call may be wrong. The CDR3 is 16 amino acids. Germline V gives CDR1 SEHNR, CDR2 FQNEAQ (reference sequence). In DNA, the CDR3 is TGTGCCAGCAGCTCTCCAGGCAGGGAGAGTGGGAATGAGCAGTTCTTC. Translation gives CASSSPGRESGNEQFF.

This clonotype was picked up a small number of times. The chain couples TRBV20-1 to TRBJ1-1, with D possibly TRBD1 on 5 matching bases. The CDR3 is made up of 14 amino acids. V lost 1 base and J 3 bases, leaving 12 bases between the germline ends. Germline values: CDR1 DFQATT, CDR2 SNEGSKA (reference sequence). CDR3 in DNA: TGCAGTGCTAGAGGGAGGGGTTGGTACACTGAAGCTTTCTTT. Its protein product is CSARGRGWYTEAFF.